This paragraph covers one TCR beta chain sequence. From germline, CDR1 is MNHNS and CDR2 SASEGT. The length of the CDR3 is 14 residues. Trimming removed 2 bases at V and 6 bases at J, with 11 bases between. The sample originates from a study of radiation and T cells in renal cell carcinoma. Clones were sequenced by immunoSEQ multiplex PCR, and TCRdb holds only the in-frame ones, with some missing. The sample holds tens of thousands of clones, approximately 80% seen once. The time point was: baseline pretreatment blood. Treatment given: 15 Gy SBRT to primary tumor, nephrectomy 4 weeks later. Clear cell pathology was present in this patient's renal cell carcinoma.

Sequencing was performed on blood, taken from a patient whose treatment included radiotherapy and nephrectomy. V usage is TRBV6-1 and J usage is TRBJ1-5; D is perhaps TRBD1 (6 bases). The receptor comes from a man aged 60-69 years with renal cell carcinoma. CDR3 bases: TGTGCCAGCAGTGAACAGGGGAGAGGTCAGCCCCAGCATTTT. Protein product: CASSEQGRGQPQHF.